This T cell receptor (beta chain) was profiled in a study of shared clonotypes between healthy human individuals. Only in-frame clones appear in the TCRdb table, and some are missing; sequencing was by immunoSEQ multiplex PCR. The sample includes 1,500,000 or so clones, approximately 98.5% of them seen just once. V lost 5 bases to trimming and J lost 5 bases, with 15 bases between them. The CDR3 sequence is 15 residues long. Germline-derived CDR1 and CDR2 are SGHAT and FQDESV (reference sequence). The sequenced sample was naive CD4+ T cells sorted from blood. The sample's subset: CD45RA+ positively selected. This chain uses TRBV11-1 with TRBJ2-2; D is unresolved. The clonotype was recovered from a man younger than 45 in good health. This CDR3 is CASSLSSGMTGELFF. In nucleotides, the CDR3 is TGTGCCAGCAGCCTTTCGTCGGGTATGACCGGGGAGCTGTTTTTT.